This T cell receptor beta chain was found in a study of shared clonotypes between healthy human individuals. The V gene's germline CDR1 is LNHNV and CDR2 YYDKDF (reference sequence). Germline trimming cut 0 bases from V and 6 bases from J; bases unmatched to any gene: 9. The CDR3 length is 16 residues. At the deep level, the assay was run. Assay: immunoSEQ multiplex PCR; the TCRdb copy retains only in-frame clones and omits some. Seen here are about 2 million clones, over 85% observed once, and the top ten hold around 1.1%. The naive CD8 subset, CD45RO-negative cells positively selected for CCR7, excluded terminally differentiated effector memory CD45RA+ cells.

The clonotype was recovered from a man aged 18 to 29 in good health. The genes are TRBV15 and TRBJ1-2; 8 bases map to TRBD1. Sequenced sample: naive CD8+ T cells sorted from blood. This CDR3 reads CATSRDKAGGANGYTF. The DNA of the CDR3 is TGTGCCACCAGCAGAGATAAAGCAGGGGGCGCAAATGGCTACACCTTC. The variable domain in full, with the rest retrieved from reference TRBV15 and TRBJ1-2, is DAMVIQNPRYQVTQFGKPVTLSCSQTLNHNVMYWYQQKSSQAPKLLFHYYDKDFNNEADTPDNFQSRRPNTSFCFLDIRSPGLGDTAMYLCATSRDKAGGANGYTFGSGTRLTVV.